The sequence of this TCR beta chain was determined in a study of cytomegalovirus exposure and HLA in healthy donors. Profiling relied on immunoSEQ multiplex PCR, and the TCRdb table lists in-frame clones only, not all of them. The sample has some 200,000 clones, approximately 84% seen once. This CDR3 has 18 amino acids. Germline loops: CDR1 MGHDK, CDR2 SYGVNS. The J segment lost 0 bases and the V segment lost 3 bases, leaving 13 bases of the junction unmatched. This TCR was recovered from a young woman in good health and CMV-seropositive. The chain carries TRBV25-1 and TRBJ1-2, with TRBD1 identical over 7 bases. The material sequenced was PBMCs. The CDR3, as DNA: TGTGCCAGCAGTGATTGGGGGTCCACAGGGGCCGCTAACTATGGCTACACCTTC. It is translated as CASSDWGSTGAANYGYTF.